Listed below are T cell receptor beta chains from one sample, sequenced in a study of CD8 T cells in ankylosing spondylitis. TCRdb reprocessed the 5' RACE reads with MiXCR, giving one entry per CDR3 protein. The sample consists of fewer than 650,000 distinct CDR3 sequences, approximately 11% of them appearing once. What was sequenced was blood, either unsorted or a sorted T cell fraction (not recorded which). The receptor set was obtained from a male donor with ankylosing spondylitis. Both conserved end residues are part of each CDR3. D genes are given only for firm matches. Some rows mark clone size as missing; the rest say once, few, many or name a class of expanded clone.

J: TRBJ2-7
size: NA
V: TRBV20-1
D: NA
CDR3: CSAPTRTGGYEQYF
DNA: TGCAGTGCTCCCACTAGAACGGGCGGCTACGAGCAGTACTTC

J: TRBJ1-1
size: NA
V: TRBV4-2
D: NA
CDR3: CASSQERPNRFMNTEAFF
DNA: TGTGCCAGCAGCCAAGAAAGGCCTAATCGTTTTATGAACACTGAAGCTTTCTTT

J: TRBJ1-1
size: NA
V: TRBV4-1
D: NA
CDR3: CASSQAQGSTEAFF
DNA: TGCGCCAGCAGCCAAGCCCAGGGTAGTACTGAAGCTTTCTTT

J: TRBJ2-2
size: few
V: TRBV5-4
D: TRBD1
CDR3: CASSLVGQGDAGELFF
DNA: TGTGCCAGCAGCTTGGTCGGACAGGGTGACGCCGGGGAGCTGTTTTTT

J: TRBJ2-7
size: NA
V: TRBV5-1
D: TRBD2
CDR3: CASSLVITSGRVYEQYF
DNA: TGCGCCAGCAGCCTCGTTATTACTAGCGGGAGGGTCTACGAGCAGTACTTC

J: TRBJ2-1
size: NA
V: TRBV20-1
D: TRBD1
CDR3: CSASTPPGQAYNEQFF
DNA: TGCAGTGCTTCAACACCACCGGGACAGGCCTACAATGAGCAGTTCTTC

J: TRBJ1-6
size: NA
V: TRBV27
D: NA
CDR3: CASRPSAGGNSPLHF
DNA: TGTGCCAGCAGGCCTTCGGCGGGAGGTAATTCACCCCTCCACTTT

J: TRBJ2-7
size: NA
V: TRBV20-1
D: TRBD2
CDR3: CSAPRTSGSSPPSYEQYF
DNA: TGCAGTGCTCCCAGGACTAGCGGGAGTTCACCGCCGTCCTACGAGCAGTACTTC

J: TRBJ2-4
size: many
V: TRBV4-1
D: TRBD1
CDR3: CASSPRTGEVIAKNIQYF
DNA: TGCGCCAGCAGCCCCAGGACAGGGGAGGTGATAGCCAAAAACATTCAGTACTTC

J: TRBJ2-1
size: few
V: TRBV28
D: NA
CDR3: CASSDPGRLRNEQFF
DNA: TGTGCCAGCAGTGACCCGGGACGTTTACGGAATGAGCAGTTCTTC

J: TRBJ2-1
size: many
V: TRBV7-2
D: NA
CDR3: CASSLATGSSYNEQFF
DNA: TGTGCCAGCAGCTTAGCGACTGGGAGCTCCTACAATGAGCAGTTCTTC

J: TRBJ2-7
size: many
V: TRBV7-6
D: NA
CDR3: CASSLFSDGGPYEQYF
DNA: TGTGCCAGCAGCTTATTTTCGGACGGAGGTCCCTACGAGCAGTACTTC

J: TRBJ2-2
size: NA
V: TRBV3-1
D: NA
CDR3: CASSQTAGKGTGELFF
DNA: TGTGCCAGCAGCCAAACGGCGGGAAAAGGCACCGGGGAGCTGTTTTTT

J: TRBJ2-2
size: once
V: TRBV20-1
D: NA
CDR3: CSARLEGPGELFF
DNA: TGCAGTGCTAGACTCGAGGGACCCGGGGAGCTGTTTTTT

J: TRBJ1-3
size: many
V: TRBV15
D: NA
CDR3: CATSRDPHSGNTIYF
DNA: TGTGCCACCAGCAGAGATCCCCACTCTGGAAACACCATATATTTT

J: TRBJ2-1
size: few
V: TRBV20-1
D: NA
CDR3: CSANSHWGYEQFF
DNA: TGCAGTGCTAATTCGCACTGGGGCTATGAGCAGTTCTTC

J: TRBJ1-1
size: NA
V: TRBV5-6
D: NA
CDR3: CASSLGWGAGTEAFF
DNA: TGTGCCAGCAGCTTGGGATGGGGGGCAGGAACTGAAGCTTTCTTT

J: TRBJ2-1
size: NA
V: TRBV7-9
D: TRBD2
CDR3: CASSWTSGRMDEQFF
DNA: TGTGCCAGCAGCTGGACTAGCGGGAGAATGGATGAGCAGTTCTTC

J: TRBJ2-5
size: few
V: TRBV24-1
D: NA
CDR3: CATSDLPVAGETQYF
DNA: TGTGCCACCAGTGATCTCCCTGTAGCCGGGGAGACCCAGTACTTC

J: TRBJ1-4
size: NA
V: TRBV13
D: NA
CDR3: CASSRRDNPGKLFF
DNA: TGTGCCAGCAGCCGCAGGGACAACCCAGGAAAACTGTTTTTT

J: TRBJ2-5
size: few
V: TRBV27
D: TRBD1
CDR3: CASSPQQGQETQYF
DNA: TGTGCCAGCAGTCCGCAACAGGGGCAAGAGACCCAGTACTTC

J: TRBJ2-1
size: NA
V: TRBV5-5
D: NA
CDR3: CASSLTRYGWRYNEQFF
DNA: TGTGCCAGCAGCTTGACCAGGTATGGGTGGAGGTACAATGAGCAGTTCTTC

J: TRBJ1-6
size: many
V: TRBV6-5
D: TRBD1
CDR3: CASSWDRGNSPLHF
DNA: TGTGCCAGCAGTTGGGACAGGGGTAATTCACCCCTCCACTTT

J: TRBJ2-1
size: many
V: TRBV12-3/TRBV12-4
D: NA
CDR3: CASSLSGAYNEQFF
DNA: TGTGCCAGCAGTCTCAGCGGCGCCTACAATGAGCAGTTCTTC

J: TRBJ2-2
size: NA
V: TRBV15
D: NA
CDR3: CATSHSRDTGELFF
DNA: TGTGCCACCAGCCACTCAAGGGACACCGGGGAGCTGTTTTTT

J: TRBJ1-2
size: NA
V: TRBV24-1
D: NA
CDR3: CATSTGMGGYTF
DNA: TGTGCCACCAGCACAGGGATGGGAGGCTACACCTTC

J: TRBJ2-5
size: few
V: TRBV20-1
D: NA
CDR3: CSASDVHEWPQETQYF
DNA: TGCAGTGCTAGCGATGTCCATGAGTGGCCTCAAGAGACCCAGTACTTC

J: TRBJ2-1
size: few
V: TRBV12-3/TRBV12-4
D: TRBD2
CDR3: CASTTWRGYSAYNEQFF
DNA: TGTGCCAGCACCACATGGCGGGGGTATAGCGCATACAATGAGCAGTTCTTC

J: TRBJ1-2
size: NA
V: TRBV10-3
D: TRBD1
CDR3: CAISPGQGYGYTF
DNA: TGTGCCATCAGCCCGGGACAGGGGTATGGCTACACCTTC

J: TRBJ1-6
size: many
V: TRBV20-1
D: TRBD1
CDR3: CSARVQGSVSPLHF
DNA: TGCAGTGCTAGAGTACAGGGGTCCGTTTCACCCCTCCACTTT

J: TRBJ2-7
size: NA
V: TRBV14
D: NA
CDR3: CASSQAVQRDGLYEQYF
DNA: TGTGCCAGCAGCCAAGCCGTTCAGAGGGACGGGCTCTACGAGCAGTACTTC

J: TRBJ2-6
size: few
V: TRBV5-1
D: NA
CDR3: CASRQTGTYGANVLTF
DNA: TGCGCCAGCAGGCAGACAGGGACTTACGGGGCCAACGTCCTGACTTTC

J: TRBJ2-7
size: NA
V: TRBV20-1
D: TRBD2
CDR3: CSARSAGGINEQYF
DNA: TGCAGTGCTAGATCGGCGGGAGGTATCAACGAGCAGTACTTC

J: TRBJ2-1
size: few
V: TRBV20-1
D: NA
CDR3: CSASRGPAAGARNEQFF
DNA: TGCAGTGCAAGCAGGGGGCCCGCAGCGGGAGCCAGGAATGAGCAGTTCTTC

J: TRBJ2-5
size: NA
V: TRBV24-1
D: TRBD2
CDR3: CATSDWSGTVETQYF
DNA: TGTGCCACCAGTGACTGGAGCGGGACTGTAGAGACCCAGTACTTC

J: TRBJ1-2
size: once
V: TRBV5-4
D: TRBD1
CDR3: CASSFLSGGFGYGYTF
DNA: TGTGCCAGCAGCTTCCTGTCAGGGGGCTTTGGCTATGGCTACACCTTC

J: TRBJ2-1
size: NA
V: TRBV5-5
D: NA
CDR3: CSSSLRAGRGSYNEQFF
DNA: TGTTCCAGCAGCTTGAGGGCCGGGAGAGGGTCCTACAATGAGCAGTTCTTC

J: TRBJ1-4
size: many
V: TRBV11-2
D: TRBD1
CDR3: CASSSTGGREKLFF
DNA: TGTGCCAGCAGCTCGACAGGGGGCCGAGAAAAACTGTTTTTT

J: TRBJ1-1
size: NA
V: TRBV10-2
D: NA
CDR3: CATKPWTVNTEAFF
DNA: TGCGCCACCAAACCCTGGACGGTAAACACTGAAGCTTTCTTT

J: TRBJ2-7
size: NA
V: TRBV15
D: NA
CDR3: CATSRDNSRTYF
DNA: TGTGCCACCAGCAGAGATAACTCGCGAACGTACTTC

J: TRBJ2-7
size: NA
V: TRBV7-9
D: NA
CDR3: CASSQSTGREQYF
DNA: TGTGCCAGCAGCCAATCGACAGGTCGCGAGCAGTACTTC

J: TRBJ2-2
size: NA
V: TRBV6-2/TRBV6-3
D: NA
CDR3: CASRGAGVAGELFF
DNA: TGTGCCAGCAGGGGGGCGGGAGTCGCCGGGGAGCTGTTTTTT

J: TRBJ2-1
size: NA
V: TRBV18
D: NA
CDR3: CASSLSAVYNEQFF
DNA: TGTGCCAGCTCACTTTCTGCAGTCTACAATGAGCAGTTCTTC

J: TRBJ2-5
size: NA
V: TRBV5-1
D: NA
CDR3: CASSLEGLTQETQYF
DNA: TGCGCCAGCAGCTTGGAGGGACTTACCCAAGAGACCCAGTACTTC

J: TRBJ2-3
size: many
V: TRBV10-3
D: TRBD2
CDR3: CAISVGTTNADTQYF
DNA: TGTGCCATCAGTGTCGGGACTACGAACGCAGATACGCAGTATTTT

J: TRBJ1-5
size: few
V: TRBV6-1
D: NA
CDR3: CASQTTSRGGNQPQHF
DNA: TGTGCCAGCCAAACCACCTCGCGGGGAGGAAATCAGCCCCAGCATTTT

J: TRBJ2-7
size: few
V: TRBV3-1
D: TRBD1
CDR3: CASSQDRASYEQYF
DNA: TGTGCCAGCAGCCAGGACAGGGCCTCCTACGAGCAGTACTTC

J: TRBJ1-2
size: many
V: TRBV27
D: NA
CDR3: CASSLSGANYGYTF
DNA: TGTGCCAGCAGTTTATCGGGGGCGAACTATGGCTACACCTTC

J: TRBJ1-2
size: NA
V: TRBV7-9
D: NA
CDR3: CASSSTGLHGYTF
DNA: TGTGCCAGCAGCTCGACGGGGTTGCATGGCTACACCTTC

J: TRBJ1-1
size: few
V: TRBV18
D: NA
CDR3: CASSPDTGHRRNTEAFF
DNA: TGTGCCAGCTCACCGGACACGGGACACCGACGGAACACTGAAGCTTTCTTT

J: TRBJ2-1
size: NA
V: TRBV6-1
D: NA
CDR3: CASVLVVEQFF
DNA: TGTGCCAGCGTCCTAGTGGTTGAGCAGTTCTTC

J: TRBJ2-2
size: few
V: TRBV11-2
D: NA
CDR3: CASSRGLAEGNTGELFF
DNA: TGTGCCAGCAGCCGTGGCTTAGCGGAGGGTAACACCGGGGAGCTGTTTTTT

J: TRBJ2-2
size: few
V: TRBV20-1
D: TRBD1
CDR3: CSARSWTGVDGTGELFF
DNA: TGCAGTGCTAGATCTTGGACAGGGGTTGATGGCACCGGGGAGCTGTTTTTT

J: TRBJ2-2
size: NA
V: TRBV25-1
D: NA
CDR3: CASSESWTGELFF
DNA: TGTGCCAGCAGTGAATCGTGGACCGGGGAGCTGTTTTTT

J: TRBJ2-1
size: few
V: TRBV5-1
D: TRBD2
CDR3: CASSNPGTSGSHEQFF
DNA: TGCGCCAGCAGCAATCCCGGGACTAGCGGGAGCCATGAGCAGTTCTTC

J: TRBJ1-4
size: NA
V: TRBV6-5
D: TRBD1
CDR3: CASSYGTGASKLFF
DNA: TGTGCCAGCAGTTACGGGACAGGGGCCTCTAAACTGTTTTTT

J: TRBJ1-6
size: many
V: TRBV7-2
D: NA
CDR3: CASSLDLEGNSPLHF
DNA: TGTGCCAGCAGCTTAGATCTGGAGGGAAATTCACCCCTCCACTTT

J: TRBJ2-1
size: few
V: TRBV6-1
D: NA
CDR3: CASSPQPVVLNNEQFF
DNA: TGTGCCAGCAGCCCCCAACCCGTGGTGCTAAACAATGAGCAGTTCTTC

J: TRBJ2-7
size: NA
V: TRBV18
D: NA
CDR3: CASSPPTGTNSYEQYF
DNA: TGTGCCAGCTCACCACCGACAGGAACTAACTCCTACGAGCAGTACTTC